The 11 T cell receptor beta chains below were found in one sample sequenced in a study of blood T cell repertoires in COVID-19. The repertoire was sequenced with immunoSEQ multiplex PCR; TCRdb's copy has only in-frame clones and lacks some. Of some 47,000 clones listed, 70% to 90% are singletons. Specimen: peripheral blood. Receptors were obtained from an elderly woman with acute or convalescent COVID-19.

This chain connects TRBV10-3 to TRBJ1-3; D possibly corresponds to TRBD1 (6 bases). This CDR3 has 14 amino acids. Germline values: CDR1 ENHRY, CDR2 SYGVKD. With 7 bases removed from V and 5 bases from J, the gap between germline ends came to 15 bases. The CDR3 coding sequence is TGTGCCATCAAGGACAGCAATACAAGAAACACCATATATTTT. It encodes CAIKDSNTRNTIYF.

This chain joins TRBV14 and TRBJ2-6; D unresolved. The CDR3 spans 15 residues. The germline V and J ends were trimmed by 6 bases and 0 bases, with 9 bases remaining between them. Germline V gene lookup returns CDR1 SGHDN and CDR2 FVKESK. CDR3 nucleotides: TGTGCCAGCAGGGGCAGATCCTCTGGGGCCAACGTCCTGACTTTC. It encodes CASRGRSSGANVLTF.

The V call is TRBV4-1, the J call TRBJ1-2; the D is unclear. The CDR3 spans 14 residues. Germline CDR1 and CDR2: MGHRA and YSYEKL. Trimming took 0 bases from V and 8 from J, leaving 13 bases between them. Here the CDR3 DNA reads TGCGCCAGCAGCCAAGATCAAGGCCTCGGGGGCTACACCTTC. Translation: CASSQDQGLGGYTF.

This clone has only one observation. DNA of the CDR3: TGTGCCTGGAGTTTAAACAGGAACACTGAAGCTTTCTTT. The encoded protein is CAWSLNRNTEAFF. V is TRBV30 and J is TRBJ1-1; no clear D gene. V lost 2 bases to trimming and J lost 1 base, with 8 bases between them. The CDR3 runs to 13 residues. The V gene's germline CDR1 is GTSNPN and CDR2 SVGIG (reference sequence).

The chain has TRBV7-8 and TRBJ2-7; 8 bases line up with TRBD1. Looked up from germline, CDR1 is SGHVS and CDR2 is FQNEAQ. This CDR3 has 16 residues. V dropped 1 base and J dropped 0; count of bases not matched to a gene: 5. The CDR3 DNA reads TGTGCCAGCAGCTTAGGTATCGGACAGGGCTCCTACGAGCAGTACTTC. It encodes CASSLGIGQGSYEQYF.

This chain joins TRBV6-5 and TRBJ2-5; D call uncertain. V was cut by 3 bases and J by 1 base, with 6 bases left in between. Germline lookup yields CDR1 MNHEY and CDR2 SVGAGI. The CDR3 extends over 13 amino acids. The chain's CDR3 is CASSYYSQETQYF. CDR3 DNA sequence: TGTGCCAGCAGTTATTACAGCCAAGAGACCCAGTACTTC.

The chain carries TRBV4-1 and TRBJ1-5, with D possibly matching TRBD1 (6 bases). Germline CDR1 and CDR2: MGHRA and YSYEKL. The CDR3 runs 16 residues. V was cut by 2 bases and J by 4 bases, with 15 bases left in between. The CDR3 reads CASSQQGFMSNQPQHF. CDR3 coding DNA: TGCGCCAGCAGCCAACAGGGGTTTATGAGTAATCAGCCCCAGCATTTT.

The V gene is TRBV30, the J gene TRBJ1-1; D not certain. Trimming stripped 0 bases from V and 0 bases from J, with 5 bases between. Germline-derived CDR1 and CDR2 are GTSNPN and SVGIG (reference sequence). This CDR3 is 13 amino acids long. The CDR3 coding sequence is TGTGCCTGGAGTGTACAACTGAACACTGAAGCTTTCTTT. This translates into CAWSVQLNTEAFF.

This sequence joins TRBV27 and TRBJ2-7; 9 positions agree with TRBD2. Germline V gives CDR1 MNHEY, CDR2 SMNVEV (reference sequence). V lost 2 bases and J lost 2; bases outside the gene matches: 4. This CDR3 is 15 amino acids long. CDR3 nucleotide sequence: TGTGCCAGCAGTTTAGAGCGGGGGGCTACCTACGAGCAGTACTTC. This encodes CASSLERGATYEQYF.

This clone has just one count. The chain employs TRBV30 and TRBJ1-2; the match to TRBD1 covers 10 bases. V shed 3 bases and J 13 bases; nucleotides not matched to a gene: 11. Germline CDR1 GTSNPN, CDR2 SVGIG (reference sequence). This CDR3 is built from 13 residues. DNA of the CDR3: TGTGCCTGGAGCGGGACAGGGGCTAATAAACCCACCTTC. It encodes CAWSGTGANKPTF. Complete variable domain (other parts from reference TRBV30 and TRBJ1-2): SQTIHQWPATLVQPVGSPLSLECTVEGTSNPNLYWYRQAAGRGLQLLFYSVGIGQISSEVPQNLSASRPQDRQFILSSKKLLLSDSGFYLCAWSGTGANKPTFGSGTRLTVV.

The chain carries TRBV5-8 and TRBJ1-2, with 10 bases that match TRBD1. From germline, CDR1 is SGHTS and CDR2 YDEGEE. This CDR3 is 15 amino acids long. The V gene end was trimmed by 0 bases and the J gene end by 6 bases; junction bases not matched to a gene: 5. As DNA, the CDR3 is TGTGCCAGCAGCTTGGACCCCGGGACAGGGGATGGCTACACCTTC. As protein: CASSLDPGTGDGYTF. Looking up the rest from reference TRBV5-8 and TRBJ1-2 gives the full variable domain: EAGVTQSPTHLIKTRGQQATLRCSPISGHTSVYWYQQALGLGLQFLLWYDEGEERNRGNFPPRFSGRQFPNYSSELNVNALELEDSALYLCASSLDPGTGDGYTFGSGTRLTVV.